Listed below are T cell receptor beta chains from one sample, sequenced in a study of low-dose radiotherapy and immunotherapy resistance in tumors. In TCRdb, the reads were re-called with MiXCR into one record per CDR3 protein. The sample records approximately 52,000 distinct CDR3 sequences, around 34% being singletons. The specimen comprised PBMCs, sampled after low-dose radiotherapy plus immunotherapy. These receptors were collected from a male donor with rectosigmoid adenocarcinoma. Each CDR3 is given with its conserved first and last residue. Fields, in order: J gene, V gene, D gene, clone size, CDR3 DNA, CDR3 protein. D genes are given only for firm matches. Expanded clones get a size class; other rows say once, few or many, or leave the size out.

>TRBJ2-2|TRBV19|TRBD1|.
TGTGCCAGTAGTGGGGACAGGAGGAACACCGGGGAGCTGTTTTTT
CASSGDRRNTGELFF
>TRBJ2-7|TRBV7-2|.|many
TGTGCCAGCAGCTTGGACGGGAACTACGAGCAGTACTTC
CASSLDGNYEQYF
>TRBJ2-7|TRBV18|.|many
TGTGCCAGCTCACCGGGCTACGAGCAGTACTTC
CASSPGYEQYF
>TRBJ1-1|TRBV28|.|.
TGTGCCAGCAGGAAATGGGGTATAGGGAATCCCACTGAAGCTTTCTTT
CASRKWGIGNPTEAFF
>TRBJ1-2|TRBV29-1|.|.
TGCAGCGAAGACTGTGACTATGGCTACACCTTC
CSEDCDYGYTF
>TRBJ2-1|TRBV5-1|TRBD2|many
TGCGCCAGCGCACTACTAGCGGGAAATGGTAATGAGCAGTTCTTC
CASALLAGNGNEQFF
>TRBJ2-1|TRBV6-2/TRBV6-3|.|once
TGTGCCAGCAGTTACACCGGGTCGCTAGAGGGTGAGCAGTTCTTC
CASSYTGSLEGEQFF
>TRBJ1-5|TRBV12-5|.|many
TGTGCTAGTGGTTTGGCAACGTTAGGCAGTAGACTAAATCAGCCCCAGCATTTT
CASGLATLGSRLNQPQHF
>TRBJ2-1|TRBV20-1|.|many
TGCAGTGCTAGGTTAGGCCAGGGAAACAATGAGCAGTTCTTC
CSARLGQGNNEQFF
>TRBJ1-2|TRBV5-1|.|.
TGCGCCAGCAGCCTAGGGACTGGGACCTATGGCTACACCTTC
CASSLGTGTYGYTF
>TRBJ2-7|TRBV10-2|.|few
TGCGCCAGCAGCCCTAGCCTCCCGGGTACTGAGCAGTACTTC
CASSPSLPGTEQYF
>TRBJ2-5|TRBV5-1|TRBD2|many
TGCGCCAGCAGCTTGGGCCAGGGACTAGCTCAAGAGACCCAGTACTTC
CASSLGQGLAQETQYF
>TRBJ1-6|TRBV18|.|.
TGTGCTAGCTCACCACCCCAGGGGAGAGATTCACCCCTCCACTTT
CASSPPQGRDSPLHF
>TRBJ2-7|TRBV9|.|many
TGTGCCAGCAGCGTTAACAGTGGGGGCGAGCAGTACTTC
CASSVNSGGEQYF
>TRBJ2-2|TRBV6-1|TRBD1|.
TGTGCCAGCAGTTGGGACAGGGTGAACACCGGGGAGCTGTTTTTT
CASSWDRVNTGELFF
>TRBJ2-2|TRBV6-4|TRBD2|once
TGTGCCAGCAGAGCTAGCGGGGGGTCCACCGGGGAGCTGTTTTTT
CASRASGGSTGELFF
>TRBJ2-1|TRBV12-3/TRBV12-4|.|.
TGTGCCAGCAGTTCCCCTGGGCTCCCCCTCAATGAGCAGTTCTTC
CASSSPGLPLNEQFF
>TRBJ2-5|TRBV6-1|TRBD2|.
TGTGCCAGCAGATCCACCGGGACTAGCGGGAGTCGTCAGACCCAGTACTTC
CASRSTGTSGSRQTQYF
>TRBJ2-5|TRBV21-1|.|few
TGTGCCAGCAGCTCTCCCCTCCAAGAGACCCAGTACTTC
CASSSPLQETQYF
>TRBJ2-5|TRBV20-1|TRBD2|.
TGCAGTGCTCCAGAGAGCGGGGGTTACCAAGAGACCCAGTACTTC
CSAPESGGYQETQYF
>TRBJ1-1|TRBV5-6|TRBD1|once
TGTGCCAGCAGAGGGGACAGGGTCGACACTGAAGCTTTCTTT
CASRGDRVDTEAFF
>TRBJ2-1|TRBV19|TRBD1|.
TGTGCCAGTAGTAGGGACAGTTACAATGAGCAGTTCTTC
CASSRDSYNEQFF
>TRBJ2-5|TRBV6-2/TRBV6-3|.|once
TGTGCCAGCAGTGGTGTTGGCAGGGTATACAAAGGGACCCAGTACTTC
CASSGVGRVYKGTQYF
>TRBJ2-7|TRBV6-2/TRBV6-3|.|many
TGTGCCAGCACCGTTGAGGCCGGAGTTTACGAGCAGTACTTC
CASTVEAGVYEQYF
>TRBJ2-5|TRBV5-6|TRBD2|.
TGTGCCAGCAGCTTAGGACTAGCAGGAGAGACCCAGTACTTC
CASSLGLAGETQYF
>TRBJ2-4|TRBV27|.|many
TGTGCCAGCAGTTTATTGGGGTCCAAAAACATTCAGTACTTC
CASSLLGSKNIQYF
>TRBJ2-5|TRBV20-1|.|many
TGCAGTGCTTCCGACGGAGCTGGAGTAGGAGAGACCCAGTACTTC
CSASDGAGVGETQYF
>TRBJ1-5|TRBV15|.|.
TGTGCCACAGGGTCGTCTCAGCCCCAGCATTTT
CATGSSQPQHF
>TRBJ2-3|TRBV11-2|.|.
TGTGCCAGCAGCTTAGATCGAGCGGTTAGCACAGATACGCAGTATTTT
CASSLDRAVSTDTQYF
>TRBJ2-2|TRBV5-5|TRBD2|many
TGTGCCAGCAGCTTGCCCAGCGGGACGATAATCGGGGAGCTGTTTTTT
CASSLPSGTIIGELFF
>TRBJ2-1|TRBV6-1|TRBD2|once
TGTGCCACTGGACTAGTGGGGGGTTACAATGAGCAGTTCTTC
CATGLVGGYNEQFF
>TRBJ2-7|TRBV5-4|.|many
TGTGCCAGCAGCCGAGACATTTACGAGCAGTACTTC
CASSRDIYEQYF
>TRBJ2-4|TRBV13|TRBD2|few
TGTGCCAGCAGTGAAGGGACTAGCGGCTTGAGCCAGTACTTC
CASSEGTSGLSQYF
>TRBJ2-5|TRBV4-2|.|once
TGTGCCAGCAGCCAAGATAGGGGCCAGGGGGAGACCCAGTACTTC
CASSQDRGQGETQYF
>TRBJ1-2|TRBV28|.|many
TGTGCCAGCAGTTTAGGGGGCGGAGGGGGAGCCAACTATGGCTACACCTTC
CASSLGGGGGANYGYTF
>TRBJ2-6|TRBV6-2/TRBV6-3|.|once
TGTGCCAGCACTAAGTCCGGGACACCCTCACCTGGGGCCAACGTCCTGACTTTC
CASTKSGTPSPGANVLTF
>TRBJ1-5|TRBV6-5|.|.
TGTGCCAGCAGTTACGGCAGGGTTTTGGTACAGCCCCAGCATTTT
CASSYGRVLVQPQHF
>TRBJ2-2|TRBV7-9|TRBD2|many
TGTGCCAGCAGCTTAGCGGCGGGCGGGGGGGGAACCGGGGAGCTGTTTTTT
CASSLAAGGGGTGELFF
>TRBJ1-6|TRBV20-1|.|many
TGCAGTGCTAGAGATCACGGGAGCTCCTATAATTCACCCCTCCACTTT
CSARDHGSSYNSPLHF
>TRBJ2-1|TRBV14|TRBD2|.
TGTGCCAGCAGCCAAGCCCCGGGACTAGGGCCTTTCTTC
CASSQAPGLGPFF
>TRBJ2-7|TRBV10-2|.|many
TGCGCCAGCGGGCTAGCACCGACCTACGAGCAGTACTTC
CASGLAPTYEQYF